What follows are 13 T cell receptor beta chains derived from one specimen sequenced in a study of T cell responses to AZD1222 COVID-19 vaccine. Method: immunoSEQ multiplex PCR; TCRdb's copy keeps in-frame clones and lacks some. The sample has more than 100,000 clones, approximately 90% seen once. The sequenced sample was peripheral blood, obtained on day 0 of AZD1222 vaccination. The source is an adult in good health.

The CDR3 here is CASSLQDRGLEQYF. The CDR3 DNA is TGTGCCAGCAGTTTACAGGACAGGGGGCTTGAGCAGTACTTC. The chain has TRBV28 and TRBJ2-7, with TRBD1 matching over 11 bases. This CDR3 has 14 residues. The ends lost 2 bases at V and 7 bases at J; junction bases unmatched: 4. Per germline, CDR1 MDHEN and CDR2 SYDVKM.

The chain links TRBV7-2 to TRBJ1-2; D unclear. Trimming removed 1 base at V and 4 bases at J, with 10 bases between. The length of the CDR3 is 14 residues. Germline CDR1 SGHTA, CDR2 FQGNSA. The CDR3 coding sequence is TGTGCCAGCAGCTTAGAGGGCAGATTCTATGGCTACACCTTC. Protein product: CASSLEGRFYGYTF.

This clone was seen repeatedly, ten times or more. The chain links TRBV24-1 to TRBJ2-2; TRBD1 or TRBD2 may be the D gene (5 bases each). This CDR3 is built from 17 residues. V dropped 3 bases and J dropped 6 bases, with 19 bases sitting between them. CDR1 and CDR2 (germline): KGHDR, SFDVKD. The CDR3 region is CATSDPSGTGLSGELFF. CDR3 bases: TGTGCCACCAGTGATCCCTCCGGGACCGGGTTGTCCGGGGAGCTGTTTTTT.

The rearrangement joins TRBV12-5 to TRBJ2-2, with 9 bases that match TRBD2. Germline V gives CDR1 LGHNT, CDR2 FRNRAP. This CDR3 is built from 16 residues. With 1 base clipped from V and 4 bases from J, the junction kept 4 bases outside the gene matches. In nucleotides, the CDR3 is TGTGCTAGTGGTTTGGGTAGCGGGGGCCTCACCGGGGAGCTGTTTTTT. This codes for CASGLGSGGLTGELFF. The full variable domain, rest sourced from reference TRBV12-5 and TRBJ2-2, is DARVTQTPRHKVTEMGQEVTMRCQPILGHNTVFWYRQTMMQGLELLAYFRNRAPLDDSGMPKDRFSAEMPDATLATLKIQPSEPRDSAVYFCASGLGSGGLTGELFFGEGSRLTVL.

The chain links TRBV5-5 to TRBJ2-7, with 8 nucleotides matching TRBD2. Germline V gives CDR1 SGHKS, CDR2 YYEKEE (reference sequence). J lost 1 base, V lost 1 base, and 10 bases had no gene match. CDR3 size: 17 residues. The CDR3 protein is CASSLRRSGDSSYEQYF. In nucleotides, the CDR3 is TGTGCCAGCAGCTTGCGACGTAGCGGGGACTCTTCCTACGAGCAGTACTTC. The full variable domain, completed using reference TRBV5-5 and TRBJ2-7, is DAGVTQSPTHLIKTRGQQVTLRCSPISGHKSVSWYQQVLGQGPQFIFQYYEKEERGRGNFPDRFSARQFPNYSSELNVNALLLGDSALYLCASSLRRSGDSSYEQYFGPGTRLTVT.

This chain connects TRBV10-3 to TRBJ2-7; D uncertain. The CDR3 is 11 amino acids. The germline gives CDR1 ENHRY, CDR2 SYGVKD. The V end lost 1 base, the J end lost 6 bases, and 4 bases lay between the germline ends. In nucleotides, the CDR3 is TGTGCCATCAGTGAGTTGGGCGAGCAGTACTTC. Amino acids: CAISELGEQYF.

This clone was counted a single time. The chain is built from TRBV16 and TRBJ2-7; D remains unclear. The CDR3 spans 14 residues. Trimming took off 6 bases at V and 3 bases at J, with 15 bases between the two ends. Per the germline V gene, CDR1 is KGHSY and CDR2 is FQNENV. CDR3 loop: CASRGQWTDYEQYV. Written as DNA, the CDR3 is TGTGCCAGCAGAGGGCAATGGACGGACTACGAGCAGTACGTC.

V gene TRBV9 combines with J gene TRBJ2-2; TRBD2 matches 7 bases. The V and J ends lost 0 bases and 2 bases, in that order; junction bases with no gene match: 4. CDR1 SGDLS and CDR2 YYNGEE come from the germline V gene. The CDR3 has 16 amino acids. The CDR3 coding sequence is TGTGCCAGCAGCGTAGAGGGAGGGTACAACACCGGGGAGCTGTTTTTT. Its translation is CASSVEGGYNTGELFF.

The V gene is TRBV19, the J gene TRBJ1-4; 8 bases are a match to TRBD1. V dropped 4 bases and J dropped 5; count of bases not matched to a gene: 6. The CDR3 has 15 amino acids. Germline V gene sequence: CDR1 LNHDA, CDR2 SQIVND (reference sequence). The CDR3 spells CASSKWTGRNEKLFF. CDR3 coding DNA: TGTGCCAGTAGTAAATGGACAGGGCGAAATGAAAAACTGTTTTTT.

This clone was recorded only once. The chain is built from TRBV7-2 and TRBJ1-1; D unresolved. The CDR3 has 14 residues. Trimming stripped 1 base from V and 3 bases from J, with 9 bases between. The germline gives CDR1 SGHTA, CDR2 FQGNSA. The chain's CDR3 is CASSLVKGYTEAFF. In DNA, the CDR3 is TGTGCCAGCAGCTTAGTGAAGGGATACACTGAAGCTTTCTTT. The entire variable domain, with the rest obtained from reference TRBV7-2 and TRBJ1-1, is as follows: GAGVSQSPSNKVTEKGKDVELRCDPISGHTALYWYRQSLGQGLEFLIYFQGNSAPDKSGLPSDRFSAERTGGSVSTLTIQRTQQEDSAVYLCASSLVKGYTEAFFGQGTRLTVV.

Sample share makes this clone medium-sized. The V call is TRBV6-4, the J call TRBJ2-1; D gene unclear. The CDR3 spans 13 residues. Germline assignment: CDR1 MRHNA and CDR2 SNTAGT. The V end lost 4 bases, the J end lost 0 bases, and 4 bases lay between the germline ends. The CDR3 nucleotides are TGTGCCAGCAGTGCGAGCTCCTACAATGAGCAGTTCTTC. Protein: CASSASSYNEQFF.

The chain has TRBV7-9 and TRBJ1-1, with D possibly being TRBD1 (5 bases). CDR1 is SEHNR and CDR2 is FQNEAQ in the germline V gene (reference sequence). This CDR3 has 12 amino acids. V was clipped by 8 bases and J by 4 bases, with 11 bases between them. CDR3 region: CASFSGATEAFF. Written as DNA, the CDR3 is TGTGCCAGCTTTTCCGGGGCCACTGAAGCTTTCTTT.

The genes are TRBV19 and TRBJ1-5, with TRBD1 identical over 9 bases. Trimming took 1 base from V and 0 from J; bases not matched to a gene: 10. Germline assignment: CDR1 LNHDA and CDR2 SQIVND (reference sequence). The CDR3 sequence is 19 residues long. The CDR3 bases are TGTGCCAGTAGTATAGCGGCGGGACAGGGCACTTATAGCAATCAGCCCCAGCATTTT. Its protein product is CASSIAAGQGTYSNQPQHF.